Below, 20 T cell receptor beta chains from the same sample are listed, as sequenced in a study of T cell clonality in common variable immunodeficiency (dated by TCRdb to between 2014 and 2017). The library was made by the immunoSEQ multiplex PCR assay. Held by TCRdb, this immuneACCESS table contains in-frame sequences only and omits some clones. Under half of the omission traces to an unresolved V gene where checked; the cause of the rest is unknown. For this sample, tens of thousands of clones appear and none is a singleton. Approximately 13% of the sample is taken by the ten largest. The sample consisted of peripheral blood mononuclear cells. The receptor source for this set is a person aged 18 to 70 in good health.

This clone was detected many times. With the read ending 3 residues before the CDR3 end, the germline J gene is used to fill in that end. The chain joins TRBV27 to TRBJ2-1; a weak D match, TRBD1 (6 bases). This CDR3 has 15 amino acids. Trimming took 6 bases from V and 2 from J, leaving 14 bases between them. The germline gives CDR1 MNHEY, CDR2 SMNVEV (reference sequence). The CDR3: CASRSTGSPYNEQFF. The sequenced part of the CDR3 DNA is TGTGCCAGCAGGAGTACAGGGTCTCCCTACAATGAG.

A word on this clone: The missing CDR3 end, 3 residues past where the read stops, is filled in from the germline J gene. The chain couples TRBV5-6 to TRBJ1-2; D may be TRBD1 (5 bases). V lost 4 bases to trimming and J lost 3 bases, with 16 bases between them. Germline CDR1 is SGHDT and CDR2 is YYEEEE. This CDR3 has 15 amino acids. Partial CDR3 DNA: TGTGCCAGCAGCCCAATGGGGGGAGCGGACTATGGC. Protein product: CASSPMGGADYG. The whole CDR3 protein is CASSPMGGADYGYTF.

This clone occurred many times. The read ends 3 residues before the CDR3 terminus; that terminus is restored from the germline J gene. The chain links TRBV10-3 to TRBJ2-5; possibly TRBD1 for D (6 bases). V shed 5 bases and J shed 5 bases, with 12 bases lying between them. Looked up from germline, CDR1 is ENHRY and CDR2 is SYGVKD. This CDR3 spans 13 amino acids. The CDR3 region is CAISPGVGETQYF. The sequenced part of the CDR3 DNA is TGTGCCATCAGTCCAGGGGTCGGGGAGACC.

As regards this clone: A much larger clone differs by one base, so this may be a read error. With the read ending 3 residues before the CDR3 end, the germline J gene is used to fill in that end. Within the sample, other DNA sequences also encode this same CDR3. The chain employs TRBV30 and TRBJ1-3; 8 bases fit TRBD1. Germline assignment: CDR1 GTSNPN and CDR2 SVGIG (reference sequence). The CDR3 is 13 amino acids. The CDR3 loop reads CASDRGLGNTIYF. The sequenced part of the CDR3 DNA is TGTGCCTCCGACAGGGGTTTAGGAAACACA.

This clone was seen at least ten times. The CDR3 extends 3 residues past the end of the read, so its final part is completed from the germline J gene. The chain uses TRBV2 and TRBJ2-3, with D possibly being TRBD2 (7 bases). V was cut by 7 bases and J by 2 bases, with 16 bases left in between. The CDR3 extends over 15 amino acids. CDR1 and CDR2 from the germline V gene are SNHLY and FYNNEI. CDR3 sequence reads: CASIGGDIYTDTQYF. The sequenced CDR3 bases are TGTGCCAGCATTGGGGGGGACATATACACAGATACG.

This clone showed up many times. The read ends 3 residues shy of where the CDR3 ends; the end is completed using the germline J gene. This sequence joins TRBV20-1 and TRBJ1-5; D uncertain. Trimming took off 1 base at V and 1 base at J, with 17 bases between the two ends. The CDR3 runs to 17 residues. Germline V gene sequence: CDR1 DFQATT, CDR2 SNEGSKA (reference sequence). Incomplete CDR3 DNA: TGCAGTGCTAGAGGAGTGGAGGGTTTTTCGAGCAATCAGCCC. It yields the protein CSARGVEGFSSNQP. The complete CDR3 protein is CSARGVEGFSSNQPQHF.

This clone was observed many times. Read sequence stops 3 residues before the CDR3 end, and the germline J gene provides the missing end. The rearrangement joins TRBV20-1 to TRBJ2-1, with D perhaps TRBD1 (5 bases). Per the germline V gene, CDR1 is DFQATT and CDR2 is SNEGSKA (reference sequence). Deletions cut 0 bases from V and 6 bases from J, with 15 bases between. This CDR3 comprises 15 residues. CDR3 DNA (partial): TGCAGTGCTAGAGATAGTATAGGGGAAATCAATGAG. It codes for CSARDSIGEINE. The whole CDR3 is CSARDSIGEINEQFF.

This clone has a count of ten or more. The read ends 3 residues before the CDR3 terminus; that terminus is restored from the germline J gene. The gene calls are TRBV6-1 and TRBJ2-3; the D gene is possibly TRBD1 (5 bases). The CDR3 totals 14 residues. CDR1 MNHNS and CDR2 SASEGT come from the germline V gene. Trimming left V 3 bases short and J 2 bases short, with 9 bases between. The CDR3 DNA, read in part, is TGTGCCAGCAGTGAGACAGTTGTCACAGATACG. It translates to CASSETVVTDT. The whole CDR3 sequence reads CASSETVVTDTQYF.

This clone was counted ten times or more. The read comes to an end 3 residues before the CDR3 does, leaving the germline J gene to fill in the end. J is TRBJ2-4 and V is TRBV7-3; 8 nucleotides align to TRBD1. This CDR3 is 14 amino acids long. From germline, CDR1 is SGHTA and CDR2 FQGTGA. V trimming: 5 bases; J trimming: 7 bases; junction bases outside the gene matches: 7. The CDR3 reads CASSPGQGINIQYF. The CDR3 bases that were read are TGTGCCAGCAGCCCTGGACAGGGTATTAACATT.

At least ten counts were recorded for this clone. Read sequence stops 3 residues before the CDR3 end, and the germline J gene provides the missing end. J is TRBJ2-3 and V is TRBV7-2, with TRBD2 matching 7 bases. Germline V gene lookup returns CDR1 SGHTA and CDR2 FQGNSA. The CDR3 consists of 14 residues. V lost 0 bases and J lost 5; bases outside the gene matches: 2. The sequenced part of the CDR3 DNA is TGTGCCAGCAGCTTAGCGGGGGGGATAGATACG. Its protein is CASSLAGGIDT. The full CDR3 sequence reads CASSLAGGIDTQYF.

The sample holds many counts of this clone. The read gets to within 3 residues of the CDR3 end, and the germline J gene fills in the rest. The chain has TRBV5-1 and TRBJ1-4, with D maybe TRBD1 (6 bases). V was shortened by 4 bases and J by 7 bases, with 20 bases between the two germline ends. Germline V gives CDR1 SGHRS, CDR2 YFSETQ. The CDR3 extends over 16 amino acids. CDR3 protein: CASSTGTQGAGEKLFF. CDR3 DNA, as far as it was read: TGCGCCAGCAGCACCGGGACACAAGGTGCTGGTGAAAAA.

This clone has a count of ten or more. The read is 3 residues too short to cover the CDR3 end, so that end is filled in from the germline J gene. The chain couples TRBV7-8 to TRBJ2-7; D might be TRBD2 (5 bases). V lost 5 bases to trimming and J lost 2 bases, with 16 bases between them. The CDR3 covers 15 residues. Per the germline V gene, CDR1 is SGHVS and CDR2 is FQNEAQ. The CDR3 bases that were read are TGTGCCAGCAGCACCCTCGGGGAGCTTCCCTACGAG. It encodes CASSTLGELPYE. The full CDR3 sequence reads CASSTLGELPYEQYF. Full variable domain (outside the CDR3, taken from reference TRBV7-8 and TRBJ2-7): GAGVSQSPRYKVAKRGQDVALRCDPISGHVSLFWYQQALGQGPEFLTYFQNEAQLDKSGLPSDRFFAERPEGSVSTLKIQRTQQEDSAVYLCASSTLGELPYEQYFGPGTRLTVT.

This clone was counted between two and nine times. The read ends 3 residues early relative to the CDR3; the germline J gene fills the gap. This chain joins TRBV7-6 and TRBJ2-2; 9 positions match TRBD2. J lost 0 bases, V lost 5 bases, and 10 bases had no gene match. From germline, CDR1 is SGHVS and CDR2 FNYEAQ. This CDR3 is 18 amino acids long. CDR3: CASSRPGTSSSNTGELFF. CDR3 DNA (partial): TGTGCCAGCAGCCGACCCGGGACTAGCAGTTCGAACACCGGGGAG.

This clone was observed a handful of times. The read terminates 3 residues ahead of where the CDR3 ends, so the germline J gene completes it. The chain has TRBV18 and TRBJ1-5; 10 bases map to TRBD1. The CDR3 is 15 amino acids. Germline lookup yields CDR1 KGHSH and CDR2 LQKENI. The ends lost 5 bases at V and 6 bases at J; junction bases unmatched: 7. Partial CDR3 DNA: TGTGCCAGCTCAGAGGGACAGGGGAGAGGTCAGCCC. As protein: CASSEGQGRGQP. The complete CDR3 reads CASSEGQGRGQPQHF.

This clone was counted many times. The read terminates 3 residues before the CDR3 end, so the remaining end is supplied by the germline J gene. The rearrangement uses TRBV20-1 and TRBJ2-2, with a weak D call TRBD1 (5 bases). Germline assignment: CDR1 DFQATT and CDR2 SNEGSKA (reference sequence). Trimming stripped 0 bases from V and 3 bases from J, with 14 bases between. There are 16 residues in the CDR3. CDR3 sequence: CSARDFQGADTGELFF. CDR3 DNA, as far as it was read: TGCAGTGCTAGAGACTTCCAGGGTGCGGACACCGGGGAG.

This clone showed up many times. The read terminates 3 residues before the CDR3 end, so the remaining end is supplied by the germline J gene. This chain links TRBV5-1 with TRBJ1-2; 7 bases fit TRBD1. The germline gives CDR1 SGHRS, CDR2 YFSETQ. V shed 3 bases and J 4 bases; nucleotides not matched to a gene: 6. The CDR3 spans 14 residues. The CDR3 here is CASSSRQGPYGYTF. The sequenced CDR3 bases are TGCGCCAGCAGCTCTAGACAGGGACCCTATGGC.

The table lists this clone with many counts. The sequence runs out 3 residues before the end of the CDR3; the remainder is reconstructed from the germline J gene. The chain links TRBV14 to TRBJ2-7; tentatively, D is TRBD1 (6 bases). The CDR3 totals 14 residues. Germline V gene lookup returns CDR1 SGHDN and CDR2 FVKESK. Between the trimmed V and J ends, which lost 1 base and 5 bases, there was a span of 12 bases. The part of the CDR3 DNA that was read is TGTGCCAGCAGCCAAGGAGGGGGAGTGCACGAG. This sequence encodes CASSQGGGVHE. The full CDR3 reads CASSQGGGVHEQYF.

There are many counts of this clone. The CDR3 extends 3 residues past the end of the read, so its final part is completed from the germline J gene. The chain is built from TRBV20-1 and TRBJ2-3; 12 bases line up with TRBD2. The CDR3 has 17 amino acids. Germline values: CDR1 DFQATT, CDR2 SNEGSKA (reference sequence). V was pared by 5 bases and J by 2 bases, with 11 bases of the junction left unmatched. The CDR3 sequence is CSAATLLAGGYTDTQYF. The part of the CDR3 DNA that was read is TGCAGTGCTGCAACCCTACTAGCGGGGGGTTACACAGATACG.

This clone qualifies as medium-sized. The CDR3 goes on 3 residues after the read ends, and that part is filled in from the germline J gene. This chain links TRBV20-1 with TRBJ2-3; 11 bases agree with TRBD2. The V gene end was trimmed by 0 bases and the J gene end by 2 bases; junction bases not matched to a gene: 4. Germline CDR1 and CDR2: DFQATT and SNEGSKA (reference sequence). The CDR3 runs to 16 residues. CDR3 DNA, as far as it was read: TGCAGTGCTAGAGATGAACTAGCGGGGGCCACAGATACG. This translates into CSARDELAGATDT. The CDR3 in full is CSARDELAGATDTQYF.

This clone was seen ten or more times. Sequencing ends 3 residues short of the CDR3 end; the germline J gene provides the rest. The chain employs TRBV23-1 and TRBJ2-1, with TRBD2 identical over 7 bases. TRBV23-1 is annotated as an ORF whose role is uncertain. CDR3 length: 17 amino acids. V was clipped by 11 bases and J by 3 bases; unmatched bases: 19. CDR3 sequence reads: CAGRIAGELIDYNEQFF. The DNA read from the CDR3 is TGCGCCGGGCGGATCGCGGGGGAGCTTATAGACTACAATGAG.